This is a list of T cell receptor beta chains from one sample in a study of Graves' ophthalmopathy and Graves' hyperthyroidism. In TCRdb, the multiplex PCR reads were re-called with MiXCR into one record per CDR3 protein. The sample lists about 390,000 distinct CDR3 sequences; roughly 15% were seen once. Sequences were obtained from peripheral blood. These receptors were obtained from an adult woman with stable Graves' hyperthyroidism. Each CDR3 is given with its conserved first and last residue. D genes are given only for firm matches. Clone size is given for some rows only: seen once, a few or many times, or a class if the clone is expanded.

CDR3 DNA | CDR3 protein | CDR3 length | V gene | clone size | J gene | D gene
TGTGCCAGCAGTTTGGGGGGATCGAACACCGGGGAGCTGTTTTTT | CASSLGGSNTGELFF | 15 | TRBV12-3/TRBV12-4 | many | TRBJ2-2 | NA
TGTGCTGTCAGCCGCCGGGTGAGGGGCACTGAAGCTTTCTTT | CAVSRRVRGTEAFF | 14 | TRBV30 | many | TRBJ1-1 | NA
TGTGCCAGCAGCTTAATGGGGGGGCCGGAGACCCAGTACTTC | CASSLMGGPETQYF | 14 | TRBV11-2 | few | TRBJ2-5 | NA
TGTGCCAGCAGCCCTACAGGGGGATCCTCTGGAAACACCATATATTTT | CASSPTGGSSGNTIYF | 16 | TRBV3-1 | few | TRBJ1-3 | TRBD1
TGTGCCACCAGTGAGCCCCGGGACAGGGAGGCCTACGAGCAGTACTTC | CATSEPRDREAYEQYF | 16 | TRBV24-1 | few | TRBJ2-7 | TRBD1
TGTGCCGGGGACATGGACACCGGGGAGCTGTTTTTT | CAGDMDTGELFF | 12 | TRBV7-9 | NA | TRBJ2-2 | NA
TGCGCCAGCAGTATAGCAACTGGTGCCTACGAGCAGTACTTC | CASSIATGAYEQYF | 14 | TRBV10-2 | many | TRBJ2-7 | NA
TGTGCCAGCAGCCTCGGGAGGATAGCGGGGGGACAAGAGACCCAGTACTTC | CASSLGRIAGGQETQYF | 17 | TRBV28 | many | TRBJ2-5 | TRBD2
TGTGCCACCAGCAGGGGGGGGACAGGGGACTATGGCTACACCTTC | CATSRGGTGDYGYTF | 15 | TRBV15 | many | TRBJ1-2 | TRBD1
TGTGCCAGCAGCTTCACCTCATACGAGCAGTACTTC | CASSFTSYEQYF | 12 | TRBV11-2 | many | TRBJ2-7 | NA
TGTGCCAGTAGTATATCGGGCGGGACGTTTCAGCCCCAGCATTTT | CASSISGGTFQPQHF | 15 | TRBV19 | many | TRBJ1-5 | NA
TGTGCCAGCCACAGGGGCAGAGGTCAGCCCCAGCATTTT | CASHRGRGQPQHF | 13 | TRBV6-2/TRBV6-3 | NA | TRBJ1-5 | TRBD1
TGCGCCAGCAGCTCTCGGTCGGGCAGACCGAACTATGGCTACACCTTC | CASSSRSGRPNYGYTF | 16 | TRBV4-1 | many | TRBJ1-2 | NA
TGTGCCAGCAGTTTGGAGTGGGGGAAAGAGGCTGGGGCCAACGTCCTGACTTTC | CASSLEWGKEAGANVLTF | 18 | TRBV28 | many | TRBJ2-6 | NA
TGTGCCAGCAGCCAAGGCGTGTTTGGGAATGGCTACACCTTC | CASSQGVFGNGYTF | 14 | TRBV3-1 | many | TRBJ1-2 | NA
TGCAGCGTAAAGGTGGACAGAACCTACGAGCAGTACTTC | CSVKVDRTYEQYF | 13 | TRBV29-1 | many | TRBJ2-7 | NA
TGTGCCAGCACCTGGGGGCTAGCTTTCGAGCAGTACTTC | CASTWGLAFEQYF | 13 | TRBV6-2/TRBV6-3 | many | TRBJ2-7 | NA
TGTGCCAGCTCGGCCGACAGCCCCTATGCGTCCTACGAGCAGTACTTC | CASSADSPYASYEQYF | 16 | TRBV18 | NA | TRBJ2-7 | NA
TGTGCCTGGAGACAAGTTTGGAGCAGGGGGAGCACAGATACGCAGTATTTT | CAWRQVWSRGSTDTQYF | 17 | TRBV30 | NA | TRBJ2-3 | TRBD1
TGCAGTGCTAGAGATAAGGGGGCCAGCGGGAGAGGAGGGGAAGAGACCCAGTACTTC | CSARDKGASGRGGEETQYF | 19 | TRBV20-1 | many | TRBJ2-5 | NA
TGCAGCGTTCTGATCTCAGGGGGGACTATGAACACTGAAGCTTTCTTT | CSVLISGGTMNTEAFF | 16 | TRBV29-1 | NA | TRBJ1-1 | TRBD1
TGTGCCAGCAGCTTAGGAACAATTCAGAACACTGAAGCTTTCTTT | CASSLGTIQNTEAFF | 15 | TRBV13 | NA | TRBJ1-1 | NA
TGTGCCAGCAGCTTAGGCCTTGCCGGGACTAGGTCTTACGAGCAGTACTTC | CASSLGLAGTRSYEQYF | 17 | TRBV13 | many | TRBJ2-7 | TRBD2
TGCAGTACCCAACAGGGGGGTGACTACGAGCAGTACTTC | CSTQQGGDYEQYF | 13 | TRBV20-1 | NA | TRBJ2-7 | TRBD1
TGTGCCAGCAGCCCTATACTAGCGGGAGGGAGCTCCTACGAGCAGTACTTC | CASSPILAGGSSYEQYF | 17 | TRBV11-1 | many | TRBJ2-7 | TRBD2
TGCGCCAGCAGCCAAGAACCGGGAGGGTCCTACGAGCAGTACTTC | CASSQEPGGSYEQYF | 15 | TRBV4-1 | few | TRBJ2-7 | TRBD2
TGCAGTGCTGTGGGACAGGGCGGCCGGGAGCTGTTTTTT | CSAVGQGGRELFF | 13 | TRBV20-1 | NA | TRBJ2-2 | TRBD1
TGCAGTGCCCACCCCTCCTACGAGCAGTACTTC | CSAHPSYEQYF | 11 | TRBV20-1 | many | TRBJ2-7 | NA
TGCAGTGGAAGGGGGACATCCTACGAGCAGTACTTC | CSGRGTSYEQYF | 12 | TRBV20-1 | NA | TRBJ2-7 | NA
TGTGCCAGCAGCAGATCGGGACTAGCGGGAGTGGGCACAGATACGCAGTATTTT | CASSRSGLAGVGTDTQYF | 18 | TRBV11-2 | few | TRBJ2-3 | TRBD2
TGTGCCAGCAGCTTGTGGGCAGGCGGGGTTCGGAACACTGAAGCTTTCTTT | CASSLWAGGVRNTEAFF | 17 | TRBV5-5 | many | TRBJ1-1 | NA
TGTGCCAGCAGCTTTACAGGGGGCGCATACGAGCAGTACTTC | CASSFTGGAYEQYF | 14 | TRBV11-2 | many | TRBJ2-7 | TRBD1
TGTGCCAGCATAGGACACCAGAGCTCCTATAATTCACCCCTCCACTTT | CASIGHQSSYNSPLHF | 16 | TRBV28 | NA | TRBJ1-6 | NA
TGCGCCAGCAGCCAAGGCGGCAGGGTGGGATATGGCTACACCTTC | CASSQGGRVGYGYTF | 15 | TRBV5-1 | many | TRBJ1-2 | NA
TGTGCCAGCAGCCCTCTCGGTACCGGCTACAATGAGCAGTTCTTC | CASSPLGTGYNEQFF | 15 | TRBV7-3 | many | TRBJ2-1 | NA
TGTGCCAGCAGTCCCGGGACTGAGAACACCGGGGAGCTGTTTTTT | CASSPGTENTGELFF | 15 | TRBV28 | many | TRBJ2-2 | NA
TGCGCCAGCAGCCAATACGGGGGAACGACAGTAAAAGAGACCCAGTACTTC | CASSQYGGTTVKETQYF | 17 | TRBV4-1 | many | TRBJ2-5 | NA
TGTGCCAGCTCACCGTCGAGGACAGTTACGGAGCAGTACTTC | CASSPSRTVTEQYF | 14 | TRBV18 | few | TRBJ2-7 | NA
TGTGCCAGCAGTGAACCAGGCCCCTACGAGCAGTACTTC | CASSEPGPYEQYF | 13 | TRBV28 | NA | TRBJ2-7 | NA
TGTGCCAGCAGTCGGTTAGCGGGATATACCGGGGAGCTGTTTTTT | CASSRLAGYTGELFF | 15 | TRBV6-2/TRBV6-3 | NA | TRBJ2-2 | TRBD2
TGTGCCAGCTCACGGGACACCGATCAGCCCCAGCATTTT | CASSRDTDQPQHF | 13 | TRBV18 | many | TRBJ1-5 | NA
TGTGCCAGCAGTTACGCAGGGGACAGCAGTTTGTACACTGAAGCTTTCTTT | CASSYAGDSSLYTEAFF | 17 | TRBV28 | many | TRBJ1-1 | TRBD1
TGTGCCAGCAGTTTTTATGGACAGAGCAATCAGCCCCAGCATTTT | CASSFYGQSNQPQHF | 15 | TRBV27 | many | TRBJ1-5 | NA
TGTGCCACCCCAGGACAGGGAATGAACACTGAAGCTTTCTTT | CATPGQGMNTEAFF | 14 | TRBV24-1 | many | TRBJ1-1 | TRBD1
TGCAGCGGGACGGGCACCGGGGAGCTGTTTTTT | CSGTGTGELFF | 11 | TRBV29-1 | NA | TRBJ2-2 | NA
TGTGCCTGGAGCACCGGGGTGGGCTCCTACGAGCAGTACTTC | CAWSTGVGSYEQYF | 14 | TRBV30 | many | TRBJ2-7 | NA
TGTGCCAGTATCAGCCCCTATACCAACACTGAAGCTTTCTTT | CASISPYTNTEAFF | 14 | TRBV19 | many | TRBJ1-1 | NA
TGCAGCGGGTCAGGGAACTATGGCTACACCTTC | CSGSGNYGYTF | 11 | TRBV29-1 | many | TRBJ1-2 | NA
TGTGCCAGCAGCTTAGTAGGAGCCTGGGAGAACTACAATGAGCAGTTCTTC | CASSLVGAWENYNEQFF | 17 | TRBV11-2 | few | TRBJ2-1 | NA
TGTGCCAGCAGCTGGACTAGCGGGAGGAACACCGGGGAGCTGTTTTTT | CASSWTSGRNTGELFF | 16 | TRBV11-2 | NA | TRBJ2-2 | TRBD2
TGTGCTTGCAGGGGAGGAGAGACCCAGTACTTC | CACRGGETQYF | 11 | TRBV6-1 | NA | TRBJ2-5 | NA
TGTGCCAGCAGTTTGGGACTAGCGGGAGCCCGTGGGACCCAGTACTTC | CASSLGLAGARGTQYF | 16 | TRBV6-5 | many | TRBJ2-5 | TRBD2
TGCAGTGCTAGAGGACCCACCGCCGTCTACGAGCAGTACTTC | CSARGPTAVYEQYF | 14 | TRBV20-1 | many | TRBJ2-7 | NA
TGTGCCAGCAGTTTAGTAACTCTCGGTGGCTACACCTTC | CASSLVTLGGYTF | 13 | TRBV12-3/TRBV12-4 | many | TRBJ1-2 | NA